This is a list of T cell receptor beta chains from one sample in a study of graft-versus-host responses after intestinal transplantation. Produced via immunoSEQ multiplex PCR; TCRdb's table is partial and in-frame only. The sample holds 110,000 to 150,000 clones, around 90% seen once. Their antigens remain unidentified. Sequenced material: unstimulated CD4+ T cells sorted from spleen or lymph node cells, taken before intestinal transplant. These receptors were obtained from a human donor who received an intestinal transplant. Each CDR3 is given with its conserved first and last residue. A D gene is named only where the DNA matches it firmly. Clone size is stated in some rows and not others, as once, few, many or a class when expanded.

J gene	V gene	clone size	D gene	CDR3 protein	CDR3 DNA
TRBJ2-1	TRBV30	-	TRBD2	CAWIAGKSSYNEQFF	TGTGCCTGGATAGCGGGAAAGAGCTCCTACAATGAGCAGTTCTTC
TRBJ1-1	TRBV28	-	-	CASSRDLTRVYTEAFF	TGTGCCAGCAGTAGGGATTTGACTAGGGTTTACACTGAAGCTTTCTTT
TRBJ1-3	TRBV6-1	-	-	CASVESSGNTIYF	TGTGCCAGCGTGGAGAGCTCTGGAAACACCATATATTTT
TRBJ2-7	TRBV5-8	-	-	CASSLWGLYEQYF	TGTGCCAGCAGCTTGTGGGGCCTCTACGAGCAGTACTTC
TRBJ2-1	TRBV5-4	-	TRBD2	CASSLGGSSYNEQFF	TGTGCCAGCAGCTTGGGCGGGAGCTCCTACAATGAGCAGTTCTTC
TRBJ1-1	TRBV6-5	-	-	CASRTVGKNTEAFF	TGTGCCAGCAGGACGGTGGGGAAGAACACTGAAGCTTTCTTT
TRBJ2-4	TRBV29-1	-	-	CSVGRQNIQYF	TGCAGCGTGGGCCGACAGAACATTCAGTACTTC
TRBJ2-7	TRBV5-6	-	TRBD2	CASSSGTRASYEQYF	TGTGCCAGCAGCTCTGGGACTAGAGCCTCCTACGAGCAGTACTTC
TRBJ2-3	TRBV7-2	-	-	CASSLGLTDTQYF	TGTGCCAGCAGCTTGGGACTCACAGATACGCAGTATTTT
TRBJ1-1	TRBV7-2	-	-	CASSSTVNTEAFF	TGTGCCAGCAGCTCGACAGTGAACACTGAAGCTTTCTTT
TRBJ2-5	TRBV18	-	-	CASSPGRANQETQYF	TGTGCCAGCTCACCAGGCAGGGCAAACCAAGAGACCCAGTACTTC
TRBJ1-5	TRBV5-1	-	-	CASSLKVGGQPQHF	TGCGCCAGCAGCTTGAAAGTGGGCGGACAGCCCCAGCATTTT
TRBJ1-3	TRBV6-5	-	-	CASSAGQGGNTIYF	TGTGCCAGCAGTGCCGGGCAGGGGGGAAACACCATATATTTT
TRBJ1-2	TRBV5-1	-	-	CASSPKPGGDYGYTF	TGCGCCAGCAGCCCCAAGCCCGGGGGGGACTATGGCTACACCTTC
TRBJ1-5	TRBV27	-	-	CASGAGGNQPQHF	TGTGCCAGTGGGGCTGGGGGCAATCAGCCCCAGCATTTT
TRBJ2-6	TRBV6-5	few	-	CASSYFGPSGANVLTF	TGTGCCAGCAGTTACTTCGGGCCCTCTGGGGCCAACGTCCTGACTTTC
TRBJ2-1	TRBV18	-	-	CASSPLYSPGSSYNEQFF	TGTGCCAGCTCACCACTTTATTCTCCGGGGAGCTCCTACAATGAGCAGTTCTTC
TRBJ2-7	TRBV4-3	-	TRBD1	CASSRTGTGLHEQYF	TGCGCCAGCAGCCGTACTGGGACAGGGCTACACGAGCAGTACTTC
TRBJ2-7	TRBV7-2	-	-	CASSFPLLGADEQYF	TGTGCCAGCAGCTTCCCCCTTTTAGGGGCGGATGAGCAGTACTTC
TRBJ1-5	TRBV7-9	-	TRBD1	CASRGQGNQPQHF	TGTGCCAGCAGGGGACAGGGCAATCAGCCCCAGCATTTT
TRBJ1-5	TRBV18	-	-	CASSLDRDQPQHF	TGTGCCAGCTCACTGGACCGCGATCAGCCCCAGCATTTT
TRBJ2-3	TRBV4-3	-	TRBD2	CASSPEAGVKDTQYF	TGCGCCAGCTCACCAGAAGCGGGAGTAAAAGATACGCAGTATTTT
TRBJ1-5	TRBV6-1	-	TRBD1	CASSEGQANQPQHF	TGTGCCAGCAGTGAGGGACAGGCTAATCAGCCCCAGCATTTT
TRBJ2-6	TRBV10-3	-	-	CAISGGTFSGANVLTF	TGTGCCATCAGTGGGGGGACTTTTTCTGGGGCCAACGTCCTGACTTTC
TRBJ2-1	TRBV6-4	-	-	CASSDSRAGPPFF	TGTGCCAGCAGTGACTCTCGGGCGGGACCCCCGTTCTTC
TRBJ2-3	TRBV19	once	-	CASSKGSYTDTQYF	TGTGCCAGTAGTAAGGGGTCTTACACAGATACGCAGTATTTT
TRBJ2-5	TRBV9	-	-	CASSVGAGETQYF	TGTGCCAGCAGCGTAGGGGCGGGGGAGACCCAGTACTTC
TRBJ2-5	TRBV7-7	-	-	CASSPGREEETQYF	TGTGCTAGCAGCCCCGGCAGGGAAGAAGAGACCCAGTACTTC
TRBJ2-7	TRBV28	-	-	CASSFPGADYEQYF	TGTGCCAGCAGTTTCCCGGGGGCGGACTACGAGCAGTACTTC
TRBJ2-7	TRBV9	-	-	CASSPGGGGSYEQYF	TGTGCCAGCAGCCCCGGCGGAGGGGGCTCCTACGAGCAGTACTTC
TRBJ2-7	TRBV2	-	-	CASSEYAYEQYF	TGTGCCAGCAGTGAATACGCTTACGAGCAGTACTTC
TRBJ1-2	TRBV12-5	-	-	CASGLPESGSGYTF	TGTGCTAGTGGTCTCCCCGAAAGTGGGTCTGGCTACACCTTC
TRBJ2-7	TRBV7-9	-	-	CASSFQGGHLGYEQYF	TGTGCCAGCAGCTTCCAGGGGGGCCATTTAGGTTACGAGCAGTACTTC
TRBJ2-1	TRBV5-1	-	TRBD2	CASSFLAGGAYNEQFF	TGCGCCAGCAGCTTCCTAGCGGGTGGAGCCTACAATGAGCAGTTCTTC
TRBJ1-5	TRBV6-1	-	-	CASRGVWNQPQHF	TGTGCCAGCAGGGGGGTATGGAATCAGCCCCAGCATTTT
TRBJ2-3	TRBV5-4	-	-	CASSLDRRGRGSDTQYF	TGTGCCAGCAGCTTGGATCGGCGAGGAAGGGGGTCAGATACGCAGTATTTT
TRBJ1-3	TRBV5-1	-	-	CASSLEGNTIYF	TGCGCCAGCAGCTTGGAGGGAAACACCATATATTTT